The 20 T cell receptor beta chains reported below all come from one sample, sequenced in a study of blood T cell repertoires in COVID-19. Data came from immunoSEQ multiplex PCR; TCRdb stores just in-frame clones and leaves some out. The repertoire holds 140,000 to 150,000 clones, with 80% to 90% as singletons. Specimen: peripheral blood. All receptors derive from a man in his late teens or twenties with COVID-19, enrolled during active disease.

The rearrangement uses TRBV7-2 and TRBJ2-2, with TRBD2 matching over 8 bases. CDR3 length equals 19 residues. Trimming cost V 4 bases and J 4 bases; bases outside gene matches: 17. CDR1 is SGHTA and CDR2 is FQGNSA in the germline V gene. For the CDR3, the DNA is TGTGCCAGCAGCTCCGGAAAAGTCTTCGGGAGGGAGGCCACCGGGGAGCTGTTTTTT. Amino acids: CASSSGKVFGREATGELFF.

The chain combines TRBV4-1 with TRBJ2-2, with TRBD2 identical over 11 bases. The length of the CDR3 is 19 residues. J gave up 4 bases and V 4 bases, and 14 bases lay outside the gene matches. The germline CDR1 and CDR2 sequences are MGHRA and YSYEKL. The DNA of the CDR3 is TGCGCCAGCAGCCGCTCACACGACCTTAGCGGGAGGGTCACCGGGGAGCTGTTTTTT. Amino acid sequence: CASSRSHDLSGRVTGELFF.

About this clone itself: Distinct nucleotide sequences in the sample also encode this CDR3. The chain has TRBV9 and TRBJ2-7; 11 bases fit TRBD2. Germline-derived CDR1 and CDR2 are SGDLS and YYNGEE. The V and J ends lost 4 bases and 2 bases, in that order; junction bases with no gene match: 5. The CDR3 is 15 residues long. This chain's CDR3 is CASSSGTSGTYEQYF. CDR3 coding DNA: TGTGCCAGCAGCTCTGGGACTAGCGGAACCTACGAGCAGTACTTC.

The V call is TRBV7-9, the J call TRBJ2-7; D possibly corresponds to TRBD1 (6 bases). CDR3 length: 12 residues. Germline V gives CDR1 SEHNR, CDR2 FQNEAQ (reference sequence). Trimming cost V 0 bases and J 6 bases, with 6 bases left between them. This CDR3 is CASSLAGAEQYF. The CDR3 DNA follows: TGTGCCAGCAGCTTAGCGGGGGCCGAGCAGTACTTC.

The gene calls are TRBV14 and TRBJ2-3, with TRBD2 as a possible D gene (5 bases). V was pared by 4 bases and J by 4 bases, with 18 bases between. CDR3 length equals 16 residues. Germline values: CDR1 SGHDN, CDR2 FVKESK. CDR3 nucleotide sequence: TGTGCCAGCAGCCTTACTGGTGGGAGCTCGGCAGATACGCAGTATTTT. Amino acid sequence: CASSLTGGSSADTQYF.

This CDR3 is CASSFMWRESDTQYF. The CDR3 DNA reads TGTGCCAGCAGCTTTATGTGGCGGGAGTCAGATACGCAGTATTTT. The V call is TRBV11-2, the J call TRBJ2-3, with 7 bases fitting TRBD2. From germline, CDR1 is SGHAT and CDR2 FQNNGV. The CDR3 is 15 amino acids. Germline trimming cut 3 bases from V and 4 bases from J; bases unmatched to any gene: 7. Drawing the rest from reference TRBV11-2 and TRBJ2-3, the complete variable domain is EAGVAQSPRYKIIEKRQSVAFWCNPISGHATLYWYQQILGQGPKLLIQFQNNGVVDDSQLPKDRFSAERLKGVDSTLKIQPAKLEDSAVYLCASSFMWRESDTQYFGPGTRLTVL.

The gene calls are TRBV9 and TRBJ2-2, with a weak D call TRBD1 (5 bases). This CDR3 contains 16 residues. Germline CDR1 and CDR2: SGDLS and YYNGEE. Trimming pared 3 bases from V and 3 bases from J, leaving 15 bases between. This chain's CDR3 is CASSDHLGRYTGELFF. The CDR3 DNA reads as TGTGCCAGCAGCGACCATTTGGGGCGGTACACCGGGGAGCTGTTTTTT.

The rearrangement uses TRBV29-1 and TRBJ2-7; no reliable D call. The CDR3 length is 13 residues. Germline-derived CDR1 and CDR2 are SQVTM and ANQGSEA. Trimming removed 1 base at V and 1 base at J, with 8 bases between. The CDR3 spells CSVEVDISYEQYF. The CDR3 coding sequence is TGCAGCGTTGAAGTTGACATTTCCTACGAGCAGTACTTC.

The genes are TRBV19 and TRBJ1-2, with D maybe TRBD1 (5 bases). CDR3 length equals 12 residues. Between the trimmed V and J ends, which lost 10 bases and 5 bases, there was a span of 14 bases. Germline CDR1 is LNHDA and CDR2 is SQIVND (reference sequence). The CDR3 nucleotides are TGTGCCACTACCCAGGAGGGGTATGGCTACACCTTC. Translation gives CATTQEGYGYTF.

The rearrangement uses TRBV7-2 and TRBJ2-7; TRBD2 is a possible D gene (6 bases). This CDR3 is 14 amino acids long. Germline values: CDR1 SGHTA, CDR2 FQGNSA. Trimming removed 1 base from V and 0 bases from J, with 7 bases in between. DNA for the CDR3: TGTGCCAGCAGCTTAGACGGGAGCTCCTACGAGCAGTACTTC. Translation: CASSLDGSSYEQYF. Full variable domain (outside the CDR3, taken from reference TRBV7-2 and TRBJ2-7): GAGVSQSPSNKVTEKGKDVELRCDPISGHTALYWYRQSLGQGLEFLIYFQGNSAPDKSGLPSDRFSAERTGGSVSTLTIQRTQQEDSAVYLCASSLDGSSYEQYFGPGTRLTVT.

This clone was observed a single time. This sequence joins TRBV11-3 and TRBJ2-3, with 16 nucleotides matching TRBD2. The germline CDR1 and CDR2 sequences are SGHNT and YENEEA. The CDR3 sequence is 19 residues long. V was clipped by 5 bases and J by 4 bases; unmatched bases: 12. The CDR3 nucleotides are TGTGCCAGCAGCCCCGCCCTTACCGGGACTAGCGGGAGGGCAGATACGCAGTATTTT. Its translation: CASSPALTGTSGRADTQYF.

V usage is TRBV6-2 or TRBV6-3 and J usage is TRBJ2-3, with TRBD2 identical over 9 bases. This CDR3 has 17 residues. The germline V gene has CDR1 MNHEY and CDR2 SVGEGT. J was trimmed by 2 bases and V by 0 bases; bases with no gene match: 6. The CDR3 region has the DNA TGTGCCAGCAGTTACTCGGGCGGGAGGGCCTACACAGATACGCAGTATTTT. This gives the protein CASSYSGGRAYTDTQYF.

The chain has TRBV9 and TRBJ2-3; possible D gene TRBD2, 6 bases. Germline V gene lookup returns CDR1 SGDLS and CDR2 YYNGEE. V was clipped by 4 bases and J by 9 bases, with 9 bases between them. The CDR3 is 11 amino acids. CDR3 in DNA: TGTGCCAGCAGCCCTGGGGGGACGCAGTATTTT. This sequence encodes CASSPGGTQYF.

The chain couples TRBV5-1 to TRBJ1-1; 7 bases align to TRBD1. The CDR3 is made up of 15 amino acids. Germline CDR1 is SGHRS and CDR2 is YFSETQ. The V gene end was trimmed by 4 bases and the J gene end by 0 bases; junction bases not matched to a gene: 6. The CDR3, as DNA: TGCGCCAGCAGCCTTCAACAGGGGATGAACACTGAAGCTTTCTTT. It yields the protein CASSLQQGMNTEAFF.

This clone was counted once. The chain links TRBV4-1 to TRBJ2-1, with TRBD1 identical over 12 bases. The CDR3 sequence is 15 residues long. Per germline, CDR1 MGHRA and CDR2 YSYEKL. Trimming cost V 4 bases and J 7 bases; bases outside gene matches: 5. The CDR3 spells CASSPGQGADNEQFF. DNA of the CDR3: TGCGCCAGCAGCCCGGGACAGGGGGCCGATAATGAGCAGTTCTTC.

J is TRBJ1-2 and V is TRBV4-1; TRBD1 agrees at 7 bases. The CDR3 is 15 residues long. Per the germline V gene, CDR1 is MGHRA and CDR2 is YSYEKL. After removal of 3 bases from V and 7 bases from J, the junction contained 11 bases not matched to a gene. The CDR3 region is CASSHPQGWFSGYTF. CDR3 bases: TGCGCCAGCAGCCATCCACAGGGGTGGTTTAGTGGCTACACCTTC.

V and J are TRBV30 and TRBJ1-2, with 9 bases identical to TRBD1. The CDR3 sequence is 14 residues long. The ends lost 2 bases at V and 4 bases at J; junction bases unmatched: 5. CDR1 and CDR2 from the germline V gene are GTSNPN and SVGIG (reference sequence). CDR3 DNA: TGTGCCTGGAGTTCGGGACAGGGAATCTATGGCTACACCTTC. It yields the protein CAWSSGQGIYGYTF.

This clone was observed once. This sequence joins TRBV28 and TRBJ1-2, with D possibly TRBD1 on 6 matching bases. The germline V gene has CDR1 MDHEN and CDR2 SYDVKM. Trimming took 6 bases from V and 4 from J, leaving 12 bases between them. The CDR3 is 13 amino acids. CDR3 amino acids: CASSWFRGYGYTF. The CDR3 DNA reads TGTGCCAGCAGCTGGTTCAGGGGCTATGGCTACACCTTC.

The chain links TRBV5-6 to TRBJ1-2; maybe TRBD1 (6 bases). Trimming cost V 0 bases and J 0 bases, with 6 bases left between them. Germline V gives CDR1 SGHDT, CDR2 YYEEEE. This CDR3 has 14 amino acids. The CDR3: CASSLGQANYGYTF. In nucleotides, the CDR3 is TGTGCCAGCAGCTTGGGACAGGCTAACTATGGCTACACCTTC.

The chain links TRBV7-8 to TRBJ1-5; D is unclear. Looked up from germline, CDR1 is SGHVS and CDR2 is FQNEAQ. This CDR3 comprises 19 residues. V lost 4 bases and J lost 0, with 22 bases in between. CDR3 bases: TGTGCCAGCAGCTCACTTAGAATTCTGGGCCAGAATAGCAATCAGCCCCAGCATTTT. Its translation: CASSSLRILGQNSNQPQHF.